This TCR beta chain came from a study of blood T cell repertoires in COVID-19. Some clones are missing from TCRdb's copy, which holds only in-frame ones; the method was immunoSEQ multiplex PCR. This sample has some 210,000 clones, with about 91% found just once. This TCR was sampled from a woman aged 40 to 50 with acute or convalescent COVID-19. Sequenced material: peripheral blood.

CDR3 residues: CASSVEAGVPSGANVLTF. CDR3 bases: TGTGCCAGCAGCGTAGAGGCAGGGGTACCCTCTGGGGCCAACGTCCTGACTTTC. This chain connects TRBV9 to TRBJ2-6; D may be TRBD1 (6 bases). CDR3 length equals 18 residues. V lost 0 bases, J lost 0 bases, and 13 bases lay in between. Germline lookup yields CDR1 SGDLS and CDR2 YYNGEE.